The clone carrying this T cell receptor beta chain was detected ten times or more. This entry comes from a study of human T cells and chemical hapten exposure. Time point specified: patch test 3, about 24 weeks after DPC sensitization. The treatment here: therapeutic diphenylcyclopropenone sensitization with weekly scalp DPC. The CDR3 totals 15 residues. Germline CDR1 is DFQATT and CDR2 is SNEGSKA (reference sequence). V was shortened by 0 bases and J by 3 bases, with 14 bases between the two germline ends. MiXCR, run by TCRdb on the RACE reads, gives a single entry per CDR3 protein. The data show about 58,000 distinct CDR3 sequences, over 10% seen once.

This sequence was found in a man aged 30 to 39 with alopecia areata. Some clones in this sample may be carry-over from other donors' samples. The sequencing here drew on whole blood, taken in connection with sensitization to the hapten diphenylcyclopropenone (DPC). The J gene is TRBJ2-5, the V gene TRBV20-1; D is possibly TRBD2 (6 bases). This CDR3 reads CSARDPPRREETQYF. DNA of the CDR3: TGCAGTGCTAGAGATCCTCCAAGGAGGGAAGAGACCCAGTACTTC.